This T cell receptor beta chain was captured by sequencing in a study of control samples from healthy donors and cancer patients. V shed 7 bases, J shed 0 bases, and the junction held 8 bases outside the gene matches. The CDR3 has 18 residues. Per germline, CDR1 WSHSY and CDR2 SAAADI. Produced via immunoSEQ multiplex PCR; TCRdb's table is partial and in-frame only. The sample lists tens of thousands of clones; 90% to 95% were seen once. V is TRBV10-2 and J is TRBJ2-6, with 11 bases lining up with TRBD1. This TCR was recovered from a woman aged 30 to 39 in good health. The sample was blood. Here the CDR3 reads CASMASGQGVSGANVLTF. DNA for the CDR3: TGCGCCAGCATGGCGTCGGGACAGGGGGTCTCTGGGGCCAACGTCCTGACTTTC.